This T cell receptor (beta chain) was recovered during a study of CD8 T cells in ankylosing spondylitis. Study results and caveats: Reported data indicate significant enrichment of disease-linked clones within matched ankylosing spondylitis synovial fluid.

The V segment lost 2 bases and the J segment 6 bases; nucleotides outside the gene matches: 9. Germline V lookup: CDR1 DFQATT, CDR2 SNEGSKA (reference sequence). CDR3 length: 14 amino acids. TCRdb re-derived calls from the 5' RACE reads in MiXCR, one entry per CDR3 protein. The table lists about 240,000 distinct CDR3 sequences, approximately 9% of them singletons. This clonotype was observed at least ten times. Its cognate antigen is unknown. The sample consisted of blood, either unsorted or a sorted T cell fraction (not recorded which). The chain is built from TRBV20-1 and TRBJ2-7; TRBD2 agrees at 8 bases. The sequence was collected from a male donor with ankylosing spondylitis or in good health (not recorded which). CDR3 nucleotides: TGCAGTGCTAGATGGGCGGGGGGACCCCTCGAGCAGTACTTC. It yields the protein CSARWAGGPLEQYF.